This is a list of T cell receptor beta chains from one sample in a study of control samples from healthy donors and cancer patients. The assay was immunoSEQ multiplex PCR, and TCRdb's table has in-frame clones only and misses some. Of some 100,000 clones listed, 90% were seen once; the top ten hold roughly 4.5%. Sequenced: blood. All receptors come from a human donor in good health. The donor label of this sample is uncertain. Each CDR3 is given with its conserved first and last residue. D genes are given only for firm matches. Size is omitted from some rows. Given values are once, few, many or a class for expanded clones.

V gene: TRBV3-1/TRBV3-2
J gene: TRBJ2-3
D gene: TRBD1
clone size: .
CDR3 DNA: TGTGCCAGCAGCCAAGGGTGGACAGGGAGGTCAGATACGCAGTATTTT
CDR3 protein: CASSQGWTGRSDTQYF

V gene: TRBV7-3
J gene: TRBJ2-5
D gene: .
clone size: .
CDR3 DNA: TGTGCCAGCAGCTACCCGGGGGAAGAGACCCAGTACTTC
CDR3 protein: CASSYPGEETQYF

V gene: TRBV29-1
J gene: TRBJ1-5
D gene: TRBD1
clone size: .
CDR3 DNA: TGCAGCGTCACCGGGACAGATAAGAATCAGCCCCAGCATTTT
CDR3 protein: CSVTGTDKNQPQHF

V gene: TRBV3-1/TRBV3-2
J gene: TRBJ2-7
D gene: TRBD1
clone size: .
CDR3 DNA: TGTGCCAGCAGCCAACCGGGACAGGGCACGTACGAGCAGTACTTC
CDR3 protein: CASSQPGQGTYEQYF

V gene: TRBV3-1/TRBV3-2
J gene: TRBJ2-5
D gene: .
clone size: .
CDR3 DNA: TGTGCCAGCATGAGGAACGTTCAAGAGACCCAGTACTTC
CDR3 protein: CASMRNVQETQYF

V gene: TRBV18
J gene: TRBJ2-7
D gene: .
clone size: .
CDR3 DNA: TGTGCCAGCTCACCAAAAGAACAGTCCTACGAGCAGTACTTC
CDR3 protein: CASSPKEQSYEQYF

V gene: TRBV27
J gene: TRBJ1-6
D gene: TRBD1
clone size: few
CDR3 DNA: TGTGCCAGCAGCTACAGGGGAGGGTCACCCCTCCACTTT
CDR3 protein: CASSYRGGSPLHF

V gene: TRBV11-2
J gene: TRBJ2-7
D gene: TRBD1
clone size: once
CDR3 DNA: TGTGCCAGCAGCCTCTGGGACAGCTACGAGCAGTACTTC
CDR3 protein: CASSLWDSYEQYF

V gene: TRBV6-2/TRBV6-3
J gene: TRBJ2-3
D gene: .
clone size: .
CDR3 DNA: TGTGCCAGCAGTTTAGTAACGGGGGCGATCCCTATTGATACGCAGTATTTT
CDR3 protein: CASSLVTGAIPIDTQYF

V gene: TRBV7-2
J gene: TRBJ2-3
D gene: .
clone size: few
CDR3 DNA: TGTGCCAGCAGCCTACGGACCTCCGGCGATACGCAGTATTTT
CDR3 protein: CASSLRTSGDTQYF

V gene: TRBV27
J gene: TRBJ1-4
D gene: .
clone size: .
CDR3 DNA: TGTGCCAGCAGTCGTTTCCGGACACGAGGAGAAAAACTGTTTTTT
CDR3 protein: CASSRFRTRGEKLFF

V gene: TRBV7-9
J gene: TRBJ1-6
D gene: TRBD1
clone size: .
CDR3 DNA: TGTGCCACCCGGGGAGGGGGCGAGCATTCACCCCTCCACTTT
CDR3 protein: CATRGGGEHSPLHF

V gene: TRBV28
J gene: TRBJ2-2
D gene: TRBD1
clone size: .
CDR3 DNA: TGTGCCAGCAGTTTACCCGACAGGGGTCCTACCGGGGAGCTGTTTTTT
CDR3 protein: CASSLPDRGPTGELFF

V gene: TRBV24-1
J gene: TRBJ1-2
D gene: TRBD1
clone size: .
CDR3 DNA: TGTGCCACTCAGGGGGCGTCGGACTATGGCTACACCTTC
CDR3 protein: CATQGASDYGYTF

V gene: TRBV24-1
J gene: TRBJ1-3
D gene: .
clone size: once
CDR3 DNA: TGTGCCACCAGTGACGGTTCGGACTCTGGAAACACCATATATTTT
CDR3 protein: CATSDGSDSGNTIYF

V gene: TRBV19
J gene: TRBJ1-3
D gene: .
clone size: .
CDR3 DNA: TGTGCCAGTACGGGCAGGCACCTCTCTGGAAACACCATATATTTT
CDR3 protein: CASTGRHLSGNTIYF

V gene: TRBV11-2
J gene: TRBJ2-6
D gene: .
clone size: .
CDR3 DNA: TGTGCCAGCAGCTTAAGTGGGTCTGCCCAACTCTCTGGGGCCAACGTCCTGACTTTC
CDR3 protein: CASSLSGSAQLSGANVLTF

V gene: TRBV24-1
J gene: TRBJ2-2
D gene: .
clone size: .
CDR3 DNA: TGTGCCACACAGGCCCGGACCCCGGGGGACGGGGAGCTGTTTTTT
CDR3 protein: CATQARTPGDGELFF

V gene: TRBV18
J gene: TRBJ2-7
D gene: .
clone size: .
CDR3 DNA: TGTGCCAGCTCACCGAACCAGGGAGTGGGTGTCGAGCAGTACTTC
CDR3 protein: CASSPNQGVGVEQYF

V gene: TRBV5-1
J gene: TRBJ1-2
D gene: .
clone size: .
CDR3 DNA: TGCGCCAGCAGCTTGGCCCAGATAGAGAACCTACATGGCTACACCTTC
CDR3 protein: CASSLAQIENLHGYTF

V gene: TRBV18
J gene: TRBJ2-3
D gene: TRBD2
clone size: .
CDR3 DNA: TGTGCCAGCTCGCAACCGGGACTAGCAACAGATACGCAGTATTTT
CDR3 protein: CASSQPGLATDTQYF

V gene: TRBV6-1
J gene: TRBJ2-5
D gene: .
clone size: .
CDR3 DNA: TGTGCCAGCAGTGAAGCGATCAGGGATTTCCGAGAGACCCAGTACTTC
CDR3 protein: CASSEAIRDFRETQYF

V gene: TRBV27
J gene: TRBJ1-1
D gene: TRBD1
clone size: .
CDR3 DNA: TGTGCCAGCAGTTTAAGAAGGGACAGGGAAATGAACACTGAAGCTTTCTTT
CDR3 protein: CASSLRRDREMNTEAFF

V gene: TRBV9
J gene: TRBJ2-3
D gene: TRBD2
clone size: .
CDR3 DNA: TGTGCCAGCAGCGTAGGCGGTAGCGGGGCTGTCACAGATACGCAGTATTTT
CDR3 protein: CASSVGGSGAVTDTQYF

V gene: TRBV9
J gene: TRBJ1-1
D gene: .
clone size: .
CDR3 DNA: TGTGCCAGCAGCGCGACCCGGGACACTGAAGCTTTCTTT
CDR3 protein: CASSATRDTEAFF

V gene: TRBV15
J gene: TRBJ1-4
D gene: .
clone size: .
CDR3 DNA: TGTGCCACCAGCAGAGACAGGTCTTCTGGTGAAAAACTGTTTTTT
CDR3 protein: CATSRDRSSGEKLFF

V gene: TRBV7-9
J gene: TRBJ2-5
D gene: .
clone size: .
CDR3 DNA: TGTGCCAGCAGCTTCGCAGGCCAAGAGACCCAGTACTTC
CDR3 protein: CASSFAGQETQYF

V gene: TRBV6-6
J gene: TRBJ2-2
D gene: .
clone size: .
CDR3 DNA: TGTGCCAGCCTGCCGGGACAAAACACCGGGGAGCTGTTTTTT
CDR3 protein: CASLPGQNTGELFF

V gene: TRBV9
J gene: TRBJ2-1
D gene: TRBD1
clone size: .
CDR3 DNA: TGTGCCAGCAGCGTGTCCGGGACAGGGTCCTACAATGAGCAGTTCTTC
CDR3 protein: CASSVSGTGSYNEQFF

V gene: TRBV19
J gene: TRBJ2-3
D gene: TRBD2
clone size: .
CDR3 DNA: TGTGCCAGTAGTTTGGCTAGCGGGGGGGCCAGCGCAGATACGCAGTATTTT
CDR3 protein: CASSLASGGASADTQYF

V gene: TRBV7-3
J gene: TRBJ2-1
D gene: TRBD2
clone size: .
CDR3 DNA: TGTGCCAGCAGCTTGGGAGGGGTCCTGCTCAATGAGCAGTTCTTC
CDR3 protein: CASSLGGVLLNEQFF

V gene: TRBV7-9
J gene: TRBJ2-6
D gene: .
clone size: .
CDR3 DNA: TGTGCCTTACATCGGGCGGGGTACGGGGCCAACGTCCTGACTTTC
CDR3 protein: CALHRAGYGANVLTF

V gene: TRBV29-1
J gene: TRBJ1-1
D gene: .
clone size: .
CDR3 DNA: TGCAGCGATATGACAGGGAACACTGAAGCTTTCTTT
CDR3 protein: CSDMTGNTEAFF

V gene: TRBV6-1
J gene: TRBJ2-2
D gene: .
clone size: .
CDR3 DNA: TGTGCCAGCAGTGAAAGTTACACCGGGGAGCTGTTTTTT
CDR3 protein: CASSESYTGELFF

V gene: TRBV28
J gene: TRBJ1-2
D gene: .
clone size: .
CDR3 DNA: TGTGCCAGCAGCCAAATTGCTAACTATGGCTACACCTTC
CDR3 protein: CASSQIANYGYTF

V gene: TRBV7-6
J gene: TRBJ2-3
D gene: .
clone size: .
CDR3 DNA: TGTGCCAGCAGCAGAACTAGCACAGATACGCAGTATTTT
CDR3 protein: CASSRTSTDTQYF

V gene: TRBV7-9
J gene: TRBJ1-4
D gene: .
clone size: .
CDR3 DNA: TGTGCCAGCAGCGTAGTCGCAACTAATGAAAAACTGTTTTTT
CDR3 protein: CASSVVATNEKLFF

V gene: TRBV28
J gene: TRBJ2-7
D gene: TRBD1
clone size: .
CDR3 DNA: TGTGCCAGCAGTTTTGGCAGGGGGCTCTACGAGCAGTACTTC
CDR3 protein: CASSFGRGLYEQYF

V gene: TRBV15
J gene: TRBJ1-2
D gene: TRBD1
clone size: once
CDR3 DNA: TGTGCCACCAGCAGGATAACAGGGGGAGGTAACTATGGCTACACCTTC
CDR3 protein: CATSRITGGGNYGYTF

V gene: TRBV6-5
J gene: TRBJ1-2
D gene: TRBD1
clone size: .
CDR3 DNA: TGTGCCAGCAGTTACTCAGGGACAGGGGTCTATGGCTACACCTTC
CDR3 protein: CASSYSGTGVYGYTF

V gene: TRBV2
J gene: TRBJ1-2
D gene: .
clone size: once
CDR3 DNA: TGTGCCAGCAACCCCCGGGCCTCCTATGGCTACACCTTC
CDR3 protein: CASNPRASYGYTF

V gene: TRBV4-1
J gene: TRBJ1-2
D gene: TRBD1
clone size: .
CDR3 DNA: TGCGCCAGCAGCCAGGATACCGGGACAGGGGTAAGGTATGGCTACACCTTC
CDR3 protein: CASSQDTGTGVRYGYTF

V gene: TRBV7-9
J gene: TRBJ1-1
D gene: .
clone size: .
CDR3 DNA: TGTGCCAGCAGCTCACACGCTGGGACGGGGAGGGGCACTGAAGCTTTCTTT
CDR3 protein: CASSSHAGTGRGTEAFF

V gene: TRBV25-1
J gene: TRBJ2-1
D gene: .
clone size: many
CDR3 DNA: TGTGCCAGCAGTCCGACGGGATTTTCGGGTAATGAGCAGTTCTTC
CDR3 protein: CASSPTGFSGNEQFF

V gene: TRBV27
J gene: TRBJ2-7
D gene: .
clone size: .
CDR3 DNA: TGTGCCAGCAGAGGAAGACGATACGAGCAGTACTTC
CDR3 protein: CASRGRRYEQYF

V gene: TRBV2
J gene: TRBJ2-7
D gene: .
clone size: .
CDR3 DNA: TGTGCCAGCACTACAACCGGGACTTCCTACGAGCAGTACTTC
CDR3 protein: CASTTTGTSYEQYF

V gene: TRBV11-2
J gene: TRBJ2-1
D gene: .
clone size: medium-sized
CDR3 DNA: TGTGCCAGCAGCTTATATCCCGAGCCTCCTAATGTGCACAATGAGCAGTTCTTC
CDR3 protein: CASSLYPEPPNVHNEQFF

V gene: TRBV6-5
J gene: TRBJ1-1
D gene: .
clone size: .
CDR3 DNA: TGTGCCAGCGGCAACAGGGATGTCACTGAAGCTTTCTTT
CDR3 protein: CASGNRDVTEAFF

V gene: TRBV12-5
J gene: TRBJ2-1
D gene: TRBD2
clone size: .
CDR3 DNA: TGTGCTAGTGACCTAGGACTAGGCTACAATGAGCAGTTCTTC
CDR3 protein: CASDLGLGYNEQFF

V gene: TRBV19
J gene: TRBJ2-2
D gene: .
clone size: .
CDR3 DNA: TGTGCCAGTAGTTTGGTCGGTAGGGGAGGTAGCACCGGGGAGCTGTTTTTT
CDR3 protein: CASSLVGRGGSTGELFF

V gene: TRBV4-2
J gene: TRBJ2-2
D gene: .
clone size: .
CDR3 DNA: TGTGCCAGCAGCCAAGATGCAGTTCCCGGGGAGCTGTTTTTT
CDR3 protein: CASSQDAVPGELFF